Below are 20 T cell receptor beta chains sequenced from a single sample in a study of CD8+CD57+ T cells in acquired aplastic anemia. The TCR beta profiling, which covered VDJ combination and CDR3 sequence, was carried out using genomic DNA as the template. A single record per CDR3 protein comes from TCRdb applying MiXCR to the reads. The data show 200,000 to 250,000 distinct CDR3 sequences, with over 60% seen just once and 25% to 30% held by the top ten. Sequenced material: sorted CD4+, CD8+, or CD8+CD57+ T cells (not recorded which) from PBMCs. The receptor set was obtained from a human donor in good health.

This chain uses TRBV20-1 with TRBJ1-2; TRBD1 matches 9 bases. V was pared by 3 bases and J by 6 bases, with 5 bases of the junction left unmatched. The germline gives CDR1 DFQATT, CDR2 SNEGSKA (reference sequence). The CDR3 is 13 amino acids. CDR3 DNA: TGCAGTGCTAGGATGGGACAGGGACATGGCTACACCTTC. Translation: CSARMGQGHGYTF.

The CDR3 is CSASQTGRPYGYTF. The CDR3 region has the DNA TGCAGTGCTAGCCAAACTGGGCGTCCCTATGGCTACACCTTC. V and J are TRBV20-1 and TRBJ1-2; D call uncertain. Trimming took off 3 bases at V and 4 bases at J, with 15 bases between the two ends. Germline V lookup: CDR1 DFQATT, CDR2 SNEGSKA (reference sequence). The CDR3 consists of 14 residues.

The rearrangement uses TRBV18 and TRBJ2-3, with 14 bases lining up with TRBD2. Trimming at V came to 3 bases and at J to 5 bases, leaving 4 bases not matched to a gene. Germline V gives CDR1 KGHSH, CDR2 LQKENI. The CDR3 contains 16 residues. In DNA form, the CDR3 reads TGTGCCAGCTCACCCTCCGGGACTAGCGGGAGAGATACGCAGTATTTT. Its translation: CASSPSGTSGRDTQYF.

V usage is TRBV9 and J usage is TRBJ2-5; D ambiguous. The CDR3 is 16 amino acids. The ends were cut back, 0 bases at V and 5 bases at J, with 17 bases in the middle. From germline, CDR1 is SGDLS and CDR2 YYNGEE. In DNA form, the CDR3 reads TGTGCCAGCAGCGTAGGTGGTAGCCACTACAATGAGACCCAGTACTTC. Its protein product is CASSVGGSHYNETQYF.

CDR3 loop: CASSLARGDTDTQYF. The CDR3 DNA reads TGTGCCAGCAGCTTAGCGCGGGGGGACACAGATACGCAGTATTTT. The chain joins TRBV7-2 to TRBJ2-3; 8 nucleotides align to TRBD2. Germline CDR1 reads SGHTA; CDR2 reads FQGNSA. The CDR3 consists of 15 residues. Trimming cost V 0 bases and J 2 bases; bases outside gene matches: 1.

Concerning this clonotype: A junction boundary mismatches the germline segment, possibly from a read error. The chain uses TRBV7-3 and TRBJ1-1, with D tentatively TRBD1 (5 bases). The CDR3 length is 14 residues. Germline CDR1 and CDR2: SGHTA and FQGTGA. CDR3 region: CASSLVGTGTEAFF. The DNA of the CDR3 is TGCGCCAGCAGCTTGGTAGGGACGGGCACTGAAGCTTTCTTT.

This clonotype has at least ten counts. The chain carries TRBV20-1 and TRBJ2-1; TRBD1 matches 7 bases. The CDR3 has 15 amino acids. Germline CDR1 and CDR2: DFQATT and SNEGSKA (reference sequence). With 6 bases clipped from V and 6 bases from J, the junction kept 14 bases outside the gene matches. The CDR3 DNA is TGCAGTGCCTTAAGTGAGACAGGGACCTTCAATGAGCAGTTCTTC. This translates into CSALSETGTFNEQFF.

V usage is TRBV7-3 and J usage is TRBJ2-1; D ambiguous. This CDR3 region has 12 residues. CDR1 is SGHTA, CDR2 FQGTGA, per germline. Trimming cost V 3 bases and J 8 bases, with 8 bases left between them. Here the CDR3 DNA reads TGTGCCAGCAGCTTGCCTTTTTATGAGCAGTTCTTC. This gives the protein CASSLPFYEQFF.

CDR3 DNA sequence: TGCAGCGCTGGGGCAACGGAGACCCAGTACTTC. Protein: CSAGATETQYF. The rearrangement uses TRBV29-1 and TRBJ2-5; the D gene is possibly TRBD1 (5 bases). CDR1 is SQVTM and CDR2 is ANQGSEA in the germline V gene. V lost 7 bases and J 5 bases, leaving 11 bases between the germline ends. The CDR3 is 11 amino acids. Full variable domain (outside the CDR3, taken from reference TRBV29-1 and TRBJ2-5): SAVISQKPSRDICQRGTSLTIQCQVDSQVTMMFWYRQQPGQSLTLIATANQGSEATYESGFVIDKFPISRPNLTFSTLTVSNMSPEDSSIYLCSAGATETQYFGPGTRLLVL.

The chain employs TRBV19 and TRBJ1-5; possibly TRBD1 for D (5 bases). Germline CDR1 is LNHDA and CDR2 is SQIVND (reference sequence). The CDR3 runs 15 residues. V dropped 4 bases and J dropped 1 base, with 11 bases sitting between them. The CDR3 DNA reads as TGTGCCAGTAGTAGGGGGAGACCAAGCAATCAGCCCCAGCATTTT. The encoded protein is CASSRGRPSNQPQHF.

This clonotype was seen repeatedly, ten times or more. The V and J genes are TRBV20-1 and TRBJ2-7; D ambiguous. The germline gives CDR1 DFQATT, CDR2 SNEGSKA (reference sequence). CDR3 size: 15 residues. The V and J ends lost 1 base and 0 bases respectively, with 13 bases between them. Here the CDR3 DNA reads TGCAGTGCTAGAGGGCCATCAGTTCCCTCCTACGAGCAGTACTTC. It is translated as CSARGPSVPSYEQYF.

This chain connects TRBV20-1 to TRBJ2-3; 9 bases are a match to TRBD2. The germline V gene has CDR1 DFQATT and CDR2 SNEGSKA (reference sequence). This CDR3 has 15 residues. Trimming cost V 6 bases and J 3 bases; bases outside gene matches: 10. CDR3 protein: CSATERGVGTDTQYF. Written as DNA, the CDR3 is TGCAGTGCAACCGAGCGGGGGGTTGGAACAGATACGCAGTATTTT.

The chain links TRBV7-4 to TRBJ1-6; D gene unclear. Trimming took off 4 bases at V and 5 bases at J, with 12 bases between the two ends. Germline V gene sequence: CDR1 SGHVT, CDR2 SQSDAQ. The length of the CDR3 is 15 residues. As DNA, the CDR3 is TGTGCCAGCAGCTCCCTGACGAGTCATAATTCACCCCTCCACTTT. It yields the protein CASSSLTSHNSPLHF. The whole variable domain, remainder taken from reference TRBV7-4 and TRBJ1-6, is GAGVSQSPRYKVAKRGRDVALRCDSISGHVTLYWYRQTLGQGSEVLTYSQSDAQRDKSGRPSGRFSAERPERSVSTLKIQRTEQGDSAVYLCASSSLTSHNSPLHFGNGTRLTVT.

The chain combines TRBV4-3 with TRBJ2-2, with 10 nucleotides matching TRBD2. Germline assignment: CDR1 LGHNA and CDR2 YSLEER. Trimming cost V 0 bases and J 6 bases; bases outside gene matches: 4. There are 16 residues in the CDR3. Written as DNA, the CDR3 is TGCGCCAGCAGCCAAGATCGAGCGGGGGGGCCCGGGGAGCTGTTTTTT. Translated, it gives CASSQDRAGGPGELFF.

The count of this clonotype is one. A much more abundant neighbour one base away suggests this may be a read error. The J gene is TRBJ1-1, the V gene TRBV7-6; D not certain. Germline V gives CDR1 SGHVS, CDR2 FNYEAQ. The CDR3 consists of 13 residues. The CDR3 DNA reads TGCGCCAGCAGCCAAGTGGAGATTACTGAAGCTTTCTTT. It specifies CASSQVEITEAFF.

J is TRBJ1-2 and V is TRBV20-1; D is ambiguous. The V gene lost 0 bases and the J gene lost 1 base, with 15 bases spanning the gap. The CDR3 contains 16 residues. Per the germline V gene, CDR1 is DFQATT and CDR2 is SNEGSKA (reference sequence). The CDR3 DNA is TGCAGTGCTAGAGATCTCTCGGGAGGGAATAACTATGGCTACACCTTC. Translated, it gives CSARDLSGGNNYGYTF.

The sample holds a few counts of this clonotype. The chain combines TRBV29-1 with TRBJ1-1, with 11 bases fitting TRBD1. The germline V gene has CDR1 SQVTM and CDR2 ANQGSEA. The junction had 3 bases not matched to a gene; V was cut back by 6 bases and J by 9 bases. The CDR3 consists of 11 residues. The CDR3 region has the DNA TGCAGCGTCTGGACAGGGGGCAAAGCTTTCTTT. Translation gives CSVWTGGKAFF.

This chain uses TRBV15 with TRBJ2-7; TRBD2 agrees at 11 bases. This CDR3 is built from 14 residues. Germline CDR1 and CDR2: LNHNV and YYDKDF (reference sequence). Trimming removed 9 bases from V and 4 bases from J; junction bases left unmatched: 8. The CDR3 DNA reads TGTGCCACACGGCCCGGACTAGCGGGTTACGAGCAGTACTTC. Amino acid sequence: CATRPGLAGYEQYF. Complete variable domain (other parts from reference TRBV15 and TRBJ2-7): DAMVIQNPRYQVTQFGKPVTLSCSQTLNHNVMYWYQQKSSQAPKLLFHYYDKDFNNEADTPDNFQSRRPNTSFCFLDIRSPGLGDTAMYLCATRPGLAGYEQYFGPGTRLTVT.

This chain uses TRBV5-4 with TRBJ2-7; 10 positions agree with TRBD1. This CDR3 has 13 amino acids. The germline gives CDR1 SGHNT, CDR2 YYREEE (reference sequence). The V and J ends lost 2 bases and 6 bases, in that order; junction bases with no gene match: 2. CDR3 in amino acids: CASSLRQGAEQYF. The CDR3 nucleotides read TGTGCCAGCAGCTTAAGACAGGGGGCCGAGCAGTACTTC.

The chain links TRBV10-3 to TRBJ1-5, with D hard to call. The CDR3 length is 13 residues. The V and J ends lost 4 bases and 11 bases respectively, with 15 bases between them. Per germline, CDR1 ENHRY and CDR2 SYGVKD. The CDR3: CAISAPPSDAQHF. The CDR3 nucleotides read TGTGCCATCAGTGCCCCGCCCTCAGACGCCCAGCATTTT.